One sample yielded the 11 T cell receptor beta chains listed below, sequenced in a study of T cell repertoires in cytomegalovirus infection (dated by TCRdb to between 2017 and 2020). The sequencer was an Illumina HiSeq 1500. In-frame beta chains were kept once TCRdb had trimmed the public reads at Q25 with fastp and called clones with MiXCR. Identical CDR3 proteins give one entry, which carries the most common genes and DNA. The sample table shows some 170,000 distinct CDR3 sequences, and about 17% are seen once. The ten most abundant clones make up 25% of the sample. Sequences were obtained from CD8+ T cells from PBMCs. The receptor set was obtained from a human donor in good health (CMV status not recorded). Some clones in this sample may be carry-over from other donors' samples.

This chain connects TRBV7-2 to TRBJ1-2, with D maybe TRBD1 (5 bases). V lost 2 bases and J lost 2, with 12 bases in between. Per the germline V gene, CDR1 is SGHTA and CDR2 is FQGNSA. The CDR3 has 15 residues. CDR3 nucleotide sequence: TGTGCCAGCAGCTTATTCGGGGCATCCAACTATGGCTACACCTTC. Translating gives CASSLFGASNYGYTF.

This sequence joins TRBV11-2 and TRBJ2-5; 9 bases are a match to TRBD2. CDR1 is SGHAT, CDR2 FQNNGV, per germline. The CDR3 has 16 residues. J was trimmed by 3 bases and V by 5 bases; bases with no gene match: 10. As DNA, the CDR3 is TGTGCCAGCAGCCCCGCCGAGCGGGGGGCCGAAGAGACCCAGTACTTC. This translates into CASSPAERGAEETQYF.

This clonotype was observed a few times. The chain has TRBV9 and TRBJ2-3, with TRBD2 identical over 13 bases. Germline values: CDR1 SGDLS, CDR2 YYNGEE. V dropped 1 base and J dropped 2; count of bases not matched to a gene: 7. The CDR3 runs to 18 residues. The CDR3 region is CASSVRGLAGATTDTQYF. Here the CDR3 DNA reads TGTGCCAGCAGCGTACGAGGACTAGCGGGGGCCACCACAGATACGCAGTATTTT.

This clonotype occurred a few times. The V and J genes are TRBV7-2 and TRBJ2-5; 13 positions agree with TRBD2. CDR1 and CDR2 (germline): SGHTA, FQGNSA. There are 15 residues in the CDR3. J gave up 4 bases and V 5 bases, and 4 bases lay outside the gene matches. This CDR3 reads CASSTSGGASETQYF. CDR3 DNA sequence: TGTGCCAGCAGCACTAGCGGGGGGGCCTCAGAGACCCAGTACTTC.

This clonotype turned up a few times. The chain uses TRBV4-1 and TRBJ2-7; 9 positions agree with TRBD2. The CDR3 is 15 residues long. The germline V gene encodes CDR1 MGHRA and CDR2 YSYEKL. V shed 1 base and J 2 bases; nucleotides not matched to a gene: 3. CDR3 loop: CASSQVGTSTYEQYF. Here the CDR3 DNA reads TGCGCCAGCAGCCAAGTCGGGACTAGCACCTACGAGCAGTACTTC.

This chain joins TRBV7-6 and TRBJ2-3, with D possibly being TRBD2 (5 bases). V was clipped by 4 bases and J by 2 bases, with 13 bases between them. Germline V gene data show CDR1 as SGHVS and CDR2 as FNYEAQ. The CDR3 has 15 amino acids. The DNA for the CDR3 is TGTGCCAGCAGCTCGGTGGACTTCTACACAGATACGCAGTATTTT. Amino acid sequence: CASSSVDFYTDTQYF.

This clonotype came up many times. The chain couples TRBV7-2 to TRBJ1-1; D is unresolved. V was shortened by 0 bases and J by 0 bases, with 8 bases between the two germline ends. Germline V gene lookup returns CDR1 SGHTA and CDR2 FQGNSA. The CDR3 is 15 residues long. This chain's CDR3 is CASSLAGSLNTEAFF. CDR3 in DNA: TGTGCCAGCAGCTTAGCAGGCAGTTTGAACACTGAAGCTTTCTTT.

The chain is built from TRBV9 and TRBJ2-7; D is undetermined. Trimming pared 0 bases from V and 6 bases from J, leaving 13 bases between. This CDR3 has 14 residues. Germline CDR1 and CDR2: SGDLS and YYNGEE. CDR3 in amino acids: CASSVEGTSREQYF. CDR3 DNA sequence: TGTGCCAGCAGCGTAGAGGGAACTTCCCGCGAGCAGTACTTC.

The genes are TRBV2 and TRBJ1-1; D is undetermined. The germline V gene encodes CDR1 SNHLY and CDR2 FYNNEI. Deletions cut 2 bases from V and 4 bases from J, with 8 bases between. The length of the CDR3 is 13 residues. The CDR3 region is CASSETITTEAFF. The DNA for the CDR3 is TGTGCCAGCAGTGAAACCATAACCACTGAAGCTTTCTTT. The whole variable domain, filled in from reference TRBV2 and TRBJ1-1, reads EPEVTQTPSHQVTQMGQEVILRCVPISNHLYFYWYRQILGQKVEFLVSFYNNEISEKSEIFDDQFSVERPDGSNFTLKIRSTKLEDSAMYFCASSETITTEAFFGQGTRLTVV.

This clonotype was counted ten times or more. The chain recombines TRBV12-3 or TRBV12-4 with TRBJ1-2, with D possibly TRBD1 on 6 matching bases. The CDR3 is 11 amino acids. V lost 5 bases and J 7 bases, leaving 8 bases between the germline ends. As DNA, the CDR3 is TGTGCCAGCAGTACAGGGTCTGGCTACACCTTC. Its protein is CASSTGSGYTF.

This clonotype occurred a few times. This chain links TRBV12-3 or TRBV12-4 with TRBJ2-7; a possible D gene is TRBD1 (6 bases). V lost 5 bases, J lost 4 bases, and 12 bases lay in between. The CDR3 length is 13 residues. In nucleotides, the CDR3 is TGTGCCAGCAGTCCCTCGGACAGTTACGAGCAGTACTTC. It codes for CASSPSDSYEQYF.